This passage covers 2 T cell receptor beta chains from one sample sequenced in a study of long-term antiretroviral therapy in people with HIV. Run at survey level, the immunoSEQ assay was version v3.0. The method was immunoSEQ multiplex PCR; TCRdb's version includes in-frame clones alone and lacks a portion of them. This table holds some 24,000 clones, approximately 83% found once. Sequencing was performed on unsorted PBMCs, taken 0.7 years before starting antiretroviral therapy. These receptors came from a man younger than 40 with HIV.

The rearrangement uses TRBV6-4 and TRBJ2-3; D possibly matches TRBD1 or TRBD2 (5 bases each). The CDR3 has 13 amino acids. The germline CDR1 and CDR2 sequences are MRHNA and SNTAGT. Trimming took 2 bases from V and 10 from J, leaving 13 bases between them. In nucleotides, the CDR3 is TGTGCCAGCAGTGACGGGGCTGGGAGTGCGCAGTATTTT. This translates into CASSDGAGSAQYF.

Written as DNA, the CDR3 is TGCGCCAGCGCTATCACACGACAAGAGACCCAGTACTTC. Its protein is CASAITRQETQYF. The chain carries TRBV10-1 and TRBJ2-5; D uncertain. This CDR3 is built from 13 residues. V lost 8 bases and J lost 2, with 12 bases in between. Germline CDR1 reads WNHNN; CDR2 reads SYGVQD (reference sequence).